This T cell receptor (beta chain) was found in a study of blood T cell repertoires in COVID-19. The wider study: T cells, B-cell-depleted T cells, or PBMCs provided the cDNA or gDNA that served as material.

The CDR3 is 14 residues long. Trimming took 2 bases from V and 2 from J, leaving 5 bases between them. Germline assignment: CDR1 SGDLS and CDR2 YYNGEE. Participants came from some 26 US areas, aged roughly 18 to 95 years. As originally analysed: How many nucleated cells were present was estimated from reference gene primer amplification. Sequenced by immunoSEQ multiplex PCR; TCRdb stores in-frame clones only, minus some. The DNA was the basis for D and trimming; V, J and clone size are from that table. The sample lists approximately 170,000 clones, roughly 83% occurring once. This TCR was sampled from a woman between 50 and 59 years old who had recovered from COVID-19. The rearrangement uses TRBV9 and TRBJ1-6; no firm D call. The sample comprised PBMCs or T cells enriched from blood (not recorded which). CDR3 nucleotides: TGTGCCAGCAGCGTTCAGACCTATAATTCACCCCTCCACTTT. Amino acid sequence: CASSVQTYNSPLHF.